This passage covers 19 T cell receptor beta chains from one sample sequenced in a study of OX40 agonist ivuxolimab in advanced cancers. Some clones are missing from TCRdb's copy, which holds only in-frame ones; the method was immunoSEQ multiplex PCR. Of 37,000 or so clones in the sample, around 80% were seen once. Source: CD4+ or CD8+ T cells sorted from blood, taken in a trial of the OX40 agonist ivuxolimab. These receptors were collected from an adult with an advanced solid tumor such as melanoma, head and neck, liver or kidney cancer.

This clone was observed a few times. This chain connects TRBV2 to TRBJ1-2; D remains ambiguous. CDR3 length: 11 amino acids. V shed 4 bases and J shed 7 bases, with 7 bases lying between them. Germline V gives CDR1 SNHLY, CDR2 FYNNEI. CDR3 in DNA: TGTGCCAGCAGTGCCGGCGCTGGCTACACCTTC. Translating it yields CASSAGAGYTF.

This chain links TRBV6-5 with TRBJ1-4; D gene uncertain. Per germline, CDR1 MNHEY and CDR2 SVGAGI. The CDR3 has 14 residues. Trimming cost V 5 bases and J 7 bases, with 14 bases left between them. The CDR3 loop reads CASSLRSTGEKLFF. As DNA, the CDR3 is TGTGCCAGCAGTCTCCGATCGACGGGTGAAAAACTGTTTTTT.

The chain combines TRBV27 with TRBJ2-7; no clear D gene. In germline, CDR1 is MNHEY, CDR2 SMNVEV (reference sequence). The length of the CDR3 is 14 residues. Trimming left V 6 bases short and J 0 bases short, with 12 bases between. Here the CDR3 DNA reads TGTGCCAGCAGAATTAACCCAAGCTCCTACGAGCAGTACTTC. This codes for CASRINPSSYEQYF.

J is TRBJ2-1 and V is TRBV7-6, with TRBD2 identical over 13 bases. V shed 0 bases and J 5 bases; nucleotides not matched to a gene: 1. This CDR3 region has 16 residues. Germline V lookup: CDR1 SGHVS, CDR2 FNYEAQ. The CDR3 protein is CASSLAGLAGNNEQFF. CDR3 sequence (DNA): TGTGCCAGCAGCTTAGCGGGACTAGCGGGAAACAATGAGCAGTTCTTC.

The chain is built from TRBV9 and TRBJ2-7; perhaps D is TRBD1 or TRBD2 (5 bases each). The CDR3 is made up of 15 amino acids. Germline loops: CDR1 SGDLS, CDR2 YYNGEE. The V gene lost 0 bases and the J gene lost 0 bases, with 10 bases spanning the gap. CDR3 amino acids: CASSVALGTSYEQYF. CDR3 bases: TGTGCCAGCAGCGTAGCGTTGGGGACCTCCTACGAGCAGTACTTC.

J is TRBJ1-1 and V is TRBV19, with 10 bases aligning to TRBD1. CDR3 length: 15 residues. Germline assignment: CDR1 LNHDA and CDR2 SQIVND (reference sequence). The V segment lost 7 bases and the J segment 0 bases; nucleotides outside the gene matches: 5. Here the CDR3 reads CASTSGTGVNTEAFF. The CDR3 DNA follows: TGTGCCAGTACCTCCGGGACAGGGGTGAACACTGAAGCTTTCTTT.

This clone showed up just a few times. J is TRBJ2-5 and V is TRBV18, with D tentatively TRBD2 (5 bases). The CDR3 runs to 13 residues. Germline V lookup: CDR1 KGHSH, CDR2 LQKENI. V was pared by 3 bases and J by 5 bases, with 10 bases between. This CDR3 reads CASSPRGEETQYF. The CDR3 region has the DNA TGTGCCAGCTCACCCCGGGGAGAGGAGACCCAGTACTTC.

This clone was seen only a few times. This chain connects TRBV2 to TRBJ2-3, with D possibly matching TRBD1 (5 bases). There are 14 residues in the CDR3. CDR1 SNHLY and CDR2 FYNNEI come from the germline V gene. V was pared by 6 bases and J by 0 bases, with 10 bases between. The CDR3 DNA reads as TGTGCCAGCAGCCTAGGGGCAAGCACAGATACGCAGTATTTT. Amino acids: CASSLGASTDTQYF. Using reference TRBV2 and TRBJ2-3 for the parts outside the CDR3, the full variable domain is EPEVTQTPSHQVTQMGQEVILRCVPISNHLYFYWYRQILGQKVEFLVSFYNNEISEKSEIFDDQFSVERPDGSNFTLKIRSTKLEDSAMYFCASSLGASTDTQYFGPGTRLTVL.

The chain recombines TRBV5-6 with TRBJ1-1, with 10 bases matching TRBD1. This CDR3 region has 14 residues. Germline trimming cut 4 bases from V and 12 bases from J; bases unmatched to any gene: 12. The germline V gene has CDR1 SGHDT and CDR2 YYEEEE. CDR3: CASSPDRGQGRTFF. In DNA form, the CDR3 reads TGTGCCAGCAGCCCCGACAGGGGGCAAGGTCGCACTTTCTTT.

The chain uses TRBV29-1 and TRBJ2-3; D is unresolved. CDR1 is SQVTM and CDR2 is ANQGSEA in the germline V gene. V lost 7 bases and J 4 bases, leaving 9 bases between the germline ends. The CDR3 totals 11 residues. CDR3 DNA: TGCAGCGCCCGACTTGCAGATACGCAGTATTTT. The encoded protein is CSARLADTQYF.

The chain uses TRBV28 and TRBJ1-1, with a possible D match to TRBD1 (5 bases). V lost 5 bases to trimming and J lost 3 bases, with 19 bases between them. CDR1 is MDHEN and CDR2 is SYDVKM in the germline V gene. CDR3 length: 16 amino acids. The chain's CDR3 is CASSPLPGGGYTEAFF. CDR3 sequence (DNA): TGTGCCAGCAGTCCCCTTCCCGGGGGGGGTTACACTGAAGCTTTCTTT.

The CDR3 bases are TGTGCCAGCAACAGAAACTATGGCTACACCTTC. This codes for CASNRNYGYTF. The rearrangement uses TRBV11-2 and TRBJ1-2; no firm D call. This CDR3 comprises 11 residues. Germline lookup yields CDR1 SGHAT and CDR2 FQNNGV. The V end lost 7 bases, the J end lost 2 bases, and 5 bases lay between the germline ends.

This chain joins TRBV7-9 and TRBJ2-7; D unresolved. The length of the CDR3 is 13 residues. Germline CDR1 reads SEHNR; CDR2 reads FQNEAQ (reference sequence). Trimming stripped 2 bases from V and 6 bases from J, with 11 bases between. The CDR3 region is CASSLSEWGEQYF. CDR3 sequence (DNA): TGTGCCAGCAGCTTATCAGAGTGGGGCGAGCAGTACTTC. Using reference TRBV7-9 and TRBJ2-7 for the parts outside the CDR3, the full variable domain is DTGVSQNPRHKITKRGQNVTFRCDPISEHNRLYWYRQTLGQGPEFLTYFQNEAQLEKSRLLSDRFSAERPKGSFSTLEIQRTEQGDSAMYLCASSLSEWGEQYFGPGTRLTVT.

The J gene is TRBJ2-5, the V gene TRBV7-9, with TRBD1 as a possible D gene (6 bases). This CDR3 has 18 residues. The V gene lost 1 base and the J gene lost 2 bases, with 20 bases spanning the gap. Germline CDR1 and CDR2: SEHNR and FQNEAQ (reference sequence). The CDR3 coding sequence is TGTGCCAGCAGCTTAGGGTTGGGGAGTTGGGACACTCAAGAGACCCAGTACTTC. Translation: CASSLGLGSWDTQETQYF.

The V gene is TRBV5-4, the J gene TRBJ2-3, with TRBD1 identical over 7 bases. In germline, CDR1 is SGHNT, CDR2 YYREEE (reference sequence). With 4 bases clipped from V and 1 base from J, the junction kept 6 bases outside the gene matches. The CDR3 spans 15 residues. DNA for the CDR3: TGTGCCAGCAGCATGAACAGGGGAGGCACAGATACGCAGTATTTT. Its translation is CASSMNRGGTDTQYF.

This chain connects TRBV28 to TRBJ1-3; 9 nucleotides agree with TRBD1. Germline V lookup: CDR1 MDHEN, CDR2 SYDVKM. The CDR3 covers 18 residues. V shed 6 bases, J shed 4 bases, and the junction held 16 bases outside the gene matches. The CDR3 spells CASSLPVWTGEKGNTIYF. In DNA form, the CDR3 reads TGTGCCAGCAGCTTACCGGTGTGGACAGGGGAAAAAGGAAACACCATATATTTT.

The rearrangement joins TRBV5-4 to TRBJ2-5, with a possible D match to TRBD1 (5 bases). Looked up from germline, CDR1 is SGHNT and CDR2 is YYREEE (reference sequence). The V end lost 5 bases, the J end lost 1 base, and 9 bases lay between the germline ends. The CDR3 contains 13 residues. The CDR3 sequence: CASSQGVQETQYF. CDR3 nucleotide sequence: TGTGCCAGCAGTCAAGGGGTCCAAGAGACCCAGTACTTC.

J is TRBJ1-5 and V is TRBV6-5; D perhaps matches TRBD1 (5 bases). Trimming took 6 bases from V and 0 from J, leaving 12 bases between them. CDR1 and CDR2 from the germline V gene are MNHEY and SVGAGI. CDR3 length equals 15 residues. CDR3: CASRTDRYSNQPQHF. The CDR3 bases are TGTGCCAGCAGAACCGACAGATATAGCAATCAGCCCCAGCATTTT.

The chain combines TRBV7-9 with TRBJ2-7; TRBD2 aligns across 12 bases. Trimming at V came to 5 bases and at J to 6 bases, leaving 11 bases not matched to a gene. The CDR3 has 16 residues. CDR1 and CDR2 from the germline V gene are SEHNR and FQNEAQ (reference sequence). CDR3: CASSPSGRASSGEQYF. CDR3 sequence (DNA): TGTGCCAGCAGCCCTAGCGGGAGGGCCTCTTCGGGCGAGCAGTACTTC.